This TCR beta chain derives from a study of cytomegalovirus exposure and HLA in healthy donors (dated by TCRdb to 2015 to 2018). Looking at the study overall: An earlier analysis of 587 of the donors reported approximately 260 Gb of sequence data and about 120 million unique TCR beta sequences obtained from around 190 million T cells. An early release that covered some 640 HLA-typed donors contained approximately 320 gigabases of sequencing data and some 87 million unique TCR sequences. The genetic ancestry cluster associated with self-reported Caucasian donors included around four fifths of the 398 genotyped donors. The study aimed to test whether signatures of past pathogen exposure could be identified by cataloging public T cell receptors. The T cell repertoires of 550 to 850 subjects were profiled by immunosequencing and related to cytomegalovirus serostatus. Besides the first cohort of roughly 660 subjects, a separate validation cohort made up of roughly 130 different subjects was used. To predict cytomegalovirus infection status, the study brought together high-throughput TCR immunosequencing, statistical association of individual TCRs with disease status, and machine learning. A later analysis re-examined previously published TCR beta repertoires from about 700 donors and added high-resolution HLA genotyping to investigate patterns of TCR occurrence. In the later analysis, no new phenotypic data were used to find candidate immune exposures; instead, reliance was placed on TCR beta sequences and their occurrence across donors. In an earlier analysis of roughly 580 of the donors, high-throughput TCR beta sequencing was used to judge whether each TCR beta V gene segment behaved as functional or pseudogenic. Donor age, sex, ethnicity and CMV serostatus were collected together with the repertoire data. Genome-wide SNP genotypes for about 65% of the 666 donors were used in a later genetic analysis, which treated that subset as a discovery cohort. Every discovery cohort repertoire had been produced on one sequencing platform. Class I and class II HLA loci were covered by the typing at four-digit resolution. Typing coverage differed by locus: A, B, C, DRB1 and DQB1 were typed in roughly 620-630 donors, DQA1 in about 560, DPA1 in some 570, and DPB1 in around 440. Roughly 5 DR-DQ haplotypes were treated as single units for association and clustering because of strong linkage in the cohort. Among 300 to 500 genotyped donors of the cohort, an average of around 250,000 unique TCR beta nucleotide sequences was sequenced per donor, of which approximately 18% were non-productive. What the authors observed across the whole study: A later genetic analysis reported fewer N-insertions in productive TCRs among donors in an Asian-associated ancestry cluster than the approximately 700-donor mean. It was suggested by the authors that the approach could potentially be generalized to other disease states and immunological phenotypes. Most TCR sequences were seen in very few donors, while some public TCRs were found in many individuals. At a false discovery rate of 0.05, a later analysis linked around 15,000 TCR beta sequences to specific HLA alleles. In this cohort, only TCR beta chains were sequenced, and detectable features were limited by the absence of alpha or paired-chain data. For the cohort, immune exposure information was limited to CMV serostatus. In a later analysis, several top co-occurrence clusters were reported to appear linked to parvovirus B19, influenza, CMV and Epstein-Barr virus. A cluster of highly shared sequence variants was judged likely to represent a technical artifact of the sequencing pipeline. A further reported finding was that TCR beta sequences accurately predicted the HLA-A and HLA-B alleles for most subjects in the first cohort. Strong co-occurrence of HLA alleles, especially DR and DQ, made assigning TCR associations to individual alleles difficult. In vitro tests confirmed that three of the cytomegalovirus-associated TCR beta chains recognize cytomegalovirus antigens. In a later analysis, TCR association rates were found to vary across HLA loci, with the most associated TCRs seen for DRB1 alleles and the fewest for HLA-C alleles. Because some donors lacked HLA typing at each locus, the association tests relied only on the typed subset. Compared with equally common non-associated chains, HLA-associated TCR beta chains in a later analysis were more clonally expanded and had lower generation probabilities. According to a later analysis, most CMV-associated TCR beta chains appeared to be HLA-restricted, and the HLA associations seemed to be driven largely by CMV exposure. Some 15 rarely observed V segments, including chromosome 9 orphons, were excluded from the earlier analysis of just under 600 of the donors because counts were too low. Linkage disequilibrium might explain the correlated functional status among segregating V segments, but an unknown experimental factor could not be ruled out. The presence/absence analyses assumed that sequencing depth was roughly uniform across donors, and that assumption may not be true. In the study, around 150 TCR beta chains were listed as associated with cytomegalovirus. Cytomegalovirus status was reported to be diagnosed by the classifier with high specificity and sensitivity in both the original and validation cohorts. Broadly in line with IMGT annotations, most TCR beta V segments showed up in productive rearrangements about 87% or about 30% of the time in an earlier analysis of approximately 600 of the donors. In a later genetic analysis, a missense DCLRE1C variant was associated with V-gene and J-gene trimming of TCR beta chains, and the association was replicated in an independent cohort.

The method behind the library was the immunoSEQ multiplex PCR assay. For the multiplex PCR, a mixture combining 60 forward primers for TCR Vbeta segments and 13 reverse primers for TCR Jbeta segments was used. Amplification of the CDR3 region of rearranged TCR beta genes was performed with a multiplex PCR assay on genomic DNA. The Illumina HiSeq System was used to sequence the amplified TCR beta libraries as 87-base-pair reads. The authors processed their data as follows. Across the 700 or so repertoires, a later analysis counted 80 million or so unique TCR beta chains, roughly 11 million of which were shared by at least two donors. A nearest-neighbor algorithm error-corrected the raw reads and collapsed the reads into unique sequences, merging closely related sequences to remove PCR and sequencing errors. To assign V, D and J gene segments, CDR3 sequences were aligned to IMGT reference sequences. For a sequence to be retained, a match of at least six nucleotides was required to both a V gene segment and a J gene segment. A rearrangement was called productive if the CDR3 had no stop codons and remained in frame with V and J, and every other rearrangement was called non-productive. CDR3 was defined according to IMGT convention as the region running from the second conserved V-encoded cysteine to the conserved J-encoded phenylalanine. In an earlier analysis of 587 of the donors, sequences lacking an unambiguous match to a single V gene segment were excluded. In an earlier analysis of some 590 of the donors, a V segment was called functional when productive rearrangements were above 56.7%, and segregating when the standard deviation between donors exceeded 5%. A statistical classification framework was built for diagnosing cytomegalovirus status from the catalog of TCR beta chain sequences. In a later analysis, TCR nucleotide sequences were compared against IMGT/GENE-DB human TR gene sequences so that V and J genes could be assigned. The TCRdist pipeline was used in a later analysis to assign CDR3 sequences and most-parsimonious VDJ recombination scenarios. In a later analysis, each TCR beta chain was defined by its CDR3 amino acid sequence together with its V-gene family, and reads lacking a unique V-gene family were excluded. In a later analysis, around 600 highly shared, low-generation-probability nucleotide sequences were removed to address suspected cross-contamination and a sequencing artifact. In a later analysis, a clonal expansion index was calculated for each public chain from normalized within-repertoire ranks of inferred template counts. Generation probabilities in a later analysis came from a VDJ recombination model fitted to out-of-frame rearrangements, and those results were checked against IGoR. Hypergeometric tests were used in a later analysis to score TCR-TCR, TCR-HLA and TCR-CMV co-occurrence, with a repertoire-size bias correction applied to the TCR pairs. In a later analysis, false discovery rates were estimated by permuting HLA or CMV assignments 20 times. In a later analysis, co-occurring TCRs were grouped with DBSCAN, and TCRdist sequence similarity was added when clustering was performed within HLA-allele-positive subsets. Repertoires with fewer than 30,000 or more than 120,000 public chains were left out of co-occurrence clustering, as were about five repertoires with anomalous nucleotide sharing. Drawn from immuneACCESS, this table holds only the in-frame rearrangements with V and J called that TCRdb kept. Clones are partly lost; checked studies trace under half to an unresolved V gene and leave the rest unexplained. V and J calls and clone size are given by that table; D and trimming were obtained from the DNA. The table for this sample lists nearly 110,000 clones; roughly four fifths of them were counted only once. The top ten clonotypes cover about 1.5% of the sample.

For this clone: Its antigen is still unknown. The input lacks base qualities; no much larger clone sits a single base away.

The cohort comprised some 730 healthy bone marrow donors. All cohort members were sampled while nominally healthy, although unrecorded immune exposures were likely present. The donor was CMV seronegative and belonged to the group of over 350 seronegative cohort members. Each donor provided a peripheral blood sample, and peripheral blood mononuclear cells were used for TCR beta sequencing. The Qiagen DNeasy Blood Extraction Kit was used to extract genomic DNA from the blood cell samples. The source material was PBMCs. The TCR sequence derives from a man aged 45-60 years in good health and CMV-seronegative.

The bases read TGTGCCAGCAGCGAGGGGTTACCTAATGAAAAACTGTTTTTT. The translation is CASSEGLPNEKLFF. The chain was built from TRBV9 and TRBJ1-4; the D gene is perhaps TRBD1, from 5 matching bases. The V and J ends are trimmed by 3 bases and 3 bases, leaving 9 bases between them. CDR1 and CDR2 are read off the germline V gene as SGDLS and YYNGEE. The CDR3, from cysteine to phenylalanine, totals 14 residues. Only the CDR3 DNA is retained, 42 bases long and in frame from the first base.